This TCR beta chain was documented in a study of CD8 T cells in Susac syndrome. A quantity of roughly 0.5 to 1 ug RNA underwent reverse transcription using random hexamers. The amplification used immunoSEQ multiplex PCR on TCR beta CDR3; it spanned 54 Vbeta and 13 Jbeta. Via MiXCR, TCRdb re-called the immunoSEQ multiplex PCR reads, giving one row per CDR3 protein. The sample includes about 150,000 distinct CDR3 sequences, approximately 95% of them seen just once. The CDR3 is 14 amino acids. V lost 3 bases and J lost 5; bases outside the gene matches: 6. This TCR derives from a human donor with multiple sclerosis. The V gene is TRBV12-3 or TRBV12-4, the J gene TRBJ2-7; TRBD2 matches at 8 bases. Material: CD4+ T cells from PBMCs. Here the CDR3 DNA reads TGTGCCAGCAGTTTTGCGGGAGGTTCCAACGAGCAGTACTTC. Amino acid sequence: CASSFAGGSNEQYF.